The entry below describes one T cell receptor (beta chain). Antigen unknown. Method: immunoSEQ multiplex PCR; TCRdb's copy keeps in-frame clones and lacks some. The sample carries approximately 35,000 clones, 76% recorded once. This sample is part of a study of STAT5B mutations in CD4+ large granular lymphocyte leukemia. Study-level points and caveats: Without putative leukemic clones, patient CD4-sorted repertoires remained more clonal than healthy CD4+ repertoires.

This CDR3 has 18 amino acids. V dropped 5 bases and J dropped 0 bases, with 20 bases sitting between them. In germline, CDR1 is MNHEY, CDR2 SMNVEV (reference sequence). Sequencing was done on a sample of CD4+ T cells from blood buffy coats. The TCR sequence derives from a human donor in good health. The rearrangement joins TRBV27 to TRBJ2-1; D call uncertain. This chain's CDR3 is CASSKSVLSVSSYNEQFF. The CDR3 DNA follows: TGTGCCAGCAGTAAAAGCGTATTGAGCGTAAGCTCCTACAATGAGCAGTTCTTC.